The entry that follows covers one TCR beta chain sequence. Its cognate antigen is unknown. The data derive from a study of shared clonotypes between healthy human individuals. General study results and limits: The study found lower generation probabilities in non-shared clonotypes than in those shared by all four donors. Roughly 5% of naive CD4 clonotypes were common to several donors. An anticipated effect of sequencing depth on clonotype sharing among donors was recognized.

The CDR3 is made up of 14 amino acids. Trimming stripped 0 bases from V and 6 bases from J, with 8 bases between. Germline V lookup: CDR1 LGHNA, CDR2 YSLEER. This table comes from immunoSEQ multiplex PCR, and its TCRdb copy is limited to in-frame clones, with some not included. The sample lists some 1 million clones; roughly 80% were seen once. HIV-negative, healthy adults without recent acute infections or vaccinations were the donors. Source material: memory CD4+ T cells sorted from blood. Subset defined: CD45RA-negative fraction. This TCR was sampled from a man aged 18 to 29 in good health. The V call is TRBV4-3, the J call TRBJ2-2; maybe TRBD2 (5 bases). CDR3 DNA sequence: TGCGCCAGCAGCCAAGAAAGCGGCCCCGGGGAGCTGTTTTTT. Its translation: CASSQESGPGELFF.